Each of the 10 T cell receptor beta chains below was sequenced from the same sample in a study of pediatric ulcerative colitis. Profiled with immunoSEQ multiplex PCR; TCRdb holds only in-frame clones, not every one. The top ten hold 20% to 25% of the sample, which has about 36,000 clones, less than 85% seen once. The sample taken for sequencing was blood. Every receptor here comes from a girl aged 5-17 years with moderate ulcerative colitis.

The chain carries TRBV4-1 and TRBJ2-5; D not resolved. The germline V gene encodes CDR1 MGHRA and CDR2 YSYEKL. The CDR3 is 12 amino acids. Trimming took 4 bases from V and 5 from J, leaving 8 bases between them. The CDR3 DNA is TGCGCCAGCAGCCCCTTTGGGGAGACCCAGTACTTC. Translated, it gives CASSPFGETQYF.

The J gene is TRBJ2-7, the V gene TRBV27; TRBD2 aligns across 7 bases. CDR1 is MNHEY and CDR2 is SMNVEV in the germline V gene (reference sequence). J lost 4 bases, V lost 4 bases, and 7 bases had no gene match. The CDR3 runs 14 residues. Here the CDR3 reads CASSSGLVPYEQYF. As DNA, the CDR3 is TGTGCCAGCAGTTCCGGACTAGTCCCGTACGAGCAGTACTTC.

This clone occurred a few times. This chain connects TRBV25-1 to TRBJ1-1; D remains ambiguous. The CDR3 runs to 13 residues. The germline V gene encodes CDR1 MGHDK and CDR2 SYGVNS. Trimming removed 6 bases at V and 1 base at J, with 9 bases between. In DNA form, the CDR3 reads TGTGCCAGCAGGCCCGACGGGAACACTGAAGCTTTCTTT. Translating gives CASRPDGNTEAFF. The entire variable domain, with the rest obtained from reference TRBV25-1 and TRBJ1-1, is as follows: EADIYQTPRYLVIGTGKKITLECSQTMGHDKMYWYQQDPGMELHLIHYSYGVNSTEKGDLSSESTVSRIRTEHFPLTLESARPSHTSQYLCASRPDGNTEAFFGQGTRLTVV.

V usage is TRBV13 and J usage is TRBJ1-5; D is unclear. CDR1 and CDR2 from the germline V gene are PRHDT and FYEKMQ (reference sequence). The CDR3 extends over 13 amino acids. The V end lost 3 bases, the J end lost 2 bases, and 5 bases lay between the germline ends. The DNA for the CDR3 is TGTGCCAGCAGCTTTCGGGGCAATCAGCCCCAGCATTTT. Protein: CASSFRGNQPQHF.

The chain joins TRBV19 to TRBJ1-2; 10 bases line up with TRBD1. CDR1 and CDR2 from the germline V gene are LNHDA and SQIVND (reference sequence). V lost 5 bases to trimming and J lost 6 bases; unmatched junction nucleotides: 21. This CDR3 comprises 19 residues. The CDR3 nucleotides read TGTGCCAGTAGTCCACTAATCCCCGGGACAGGGGTCAGGGGTGATGGCTACACCTTC. Its translation is CASSPLIPGTGVRGDGYTF.

The rearrangement joins TRBV6-1 to TRBJ2-7; 10 nucleotides agree with TRBD1. V lost 7 bases and J lost 4; bases outside the gene matches: 7. CDR3 length equals 14 residues. Germline CDR1 is MNHNS and CDR2 is SASEGT. The CDR3 coding sequence is TGTGCCAGCACCTCGGACAGGGGGGAATACGAGCAGTACTTC. The encoded protein is CASTSDRGEYEQYF.

CDR3 in DNA: TGTGCCAGCCAGCCCCGGGACAGGGCATACAATGAGCAGTTCTTC. Amino acid sequence: CASQPRDRAYNEQFF. V gene TRBV6-1 combines with J gene TRBJ2-1; 9 bases line up with TRBD1. The ends lost 8 bases at V and 4 bases at J; junction bases unmatched: 9. This CDR3 contains 15 residues. Germline CDR1 MNHNS, CDR2 SASEGT.

This chain connects TRBV18 to TRBJ2-5; a weak D match, TRBD1 (6 bases). Trimming took off 2 bases at V and 2 bases at J, with 18 bases between the two ends. Germline V gene sequence: CDR1 KGHSH, CDR2 LQKENI. CDR3 length equals 17 residues. CDR3 bases: TGTGCCAGCTCACCAAGGGGCACAGGGCTACAACAAGAGACCCAGTACTTC. It is translated as CASSPRGTGLQQETQYF.

This chain uses TRBV18 with TRBJ1-4; D might be TRBD1 (6 bases). The V and J ends lost 0 bases and 6 bases respectively, with 11 bases between them. The CDR3 sequence is 15 residues long. CDR1 KGHSH and CDR2 LQKENI come from the germline V gene. This chain's CDR3 is CASSPPGGPDEKLFF. CDR3 coding DNA: TGTGCCAGCTCACCACCGGGGGGCCCGGATGAAAAACTGTTTTTT.

The V gene is TRBV23-1, the J gene TRBJ2-5; no clear D gene. TRBV23-1 is an ORF; its function is uncertain. V lost 4 bases and J lost 1, with 16 bases in between. The CDR3 runs to 16 residues. CDR3: CASSRSGPQIQETQYF. In nucleotides, the CDR3 is TGCGCCAGCAGTCGCTCCGGGCCACAGATCCAAGAGACCCAGTACTTC.